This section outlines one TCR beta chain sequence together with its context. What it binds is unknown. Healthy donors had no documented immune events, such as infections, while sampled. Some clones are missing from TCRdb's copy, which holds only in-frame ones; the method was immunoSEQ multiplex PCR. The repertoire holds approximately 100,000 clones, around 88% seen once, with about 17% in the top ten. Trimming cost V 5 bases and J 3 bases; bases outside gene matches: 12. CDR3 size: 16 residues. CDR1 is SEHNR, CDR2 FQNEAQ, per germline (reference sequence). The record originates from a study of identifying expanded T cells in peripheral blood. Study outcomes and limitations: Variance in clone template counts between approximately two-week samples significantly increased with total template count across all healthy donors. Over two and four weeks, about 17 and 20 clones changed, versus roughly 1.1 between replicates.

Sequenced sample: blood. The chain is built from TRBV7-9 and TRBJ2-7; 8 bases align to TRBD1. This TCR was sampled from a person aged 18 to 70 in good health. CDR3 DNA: TGTGCCAGCAGCGACCCCGGACAGGGCTTTTTCTACGAGCAGTACTTC. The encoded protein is CASSDPGQGFFYEQYF.